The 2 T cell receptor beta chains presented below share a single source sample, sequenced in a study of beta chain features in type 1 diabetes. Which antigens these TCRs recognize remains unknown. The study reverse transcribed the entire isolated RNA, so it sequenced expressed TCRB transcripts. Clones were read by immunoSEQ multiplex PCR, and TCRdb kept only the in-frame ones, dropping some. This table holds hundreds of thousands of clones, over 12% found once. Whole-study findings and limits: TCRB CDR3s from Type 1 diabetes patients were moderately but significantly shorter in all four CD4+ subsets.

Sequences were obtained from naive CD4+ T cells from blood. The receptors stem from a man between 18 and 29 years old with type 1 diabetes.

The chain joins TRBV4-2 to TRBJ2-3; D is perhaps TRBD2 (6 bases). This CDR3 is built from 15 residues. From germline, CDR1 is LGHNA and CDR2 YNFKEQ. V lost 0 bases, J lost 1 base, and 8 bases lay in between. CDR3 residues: CASSQDGRGTDTQYF. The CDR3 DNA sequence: TGTGCCAGCAGCCAAGACGGGAGAGGCACAGATACGCAGTATTTT.

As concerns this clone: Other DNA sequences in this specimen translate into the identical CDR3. CDR3 sequence reads: CASSVRGRETQYF. The CDR3 DNA reads as TGTGCCAGCAGCGTAAGAGGGCGAGAGACCCAGTACTTC. V usage is TRBV9 and J usage is TRBJ2-5; weak D call: TRBD2 (5 bases). This CDR3 is built from 13 residues. V lost 1 base, J lost 4 bases, and 8 bases lay in between. Germline CDR1 is SGDLS and CDR2 is YYNGEE.